The 12 T cell receptor beta chains given below trace back to one sample, sequenced in a study of Graves' ophthalmopathy and Graves' hyperthyroidism. The authors amplified TCR beta CDR3 regions, and they did so from RNA transcripts for repertoire sequencing. RT-PCR was first run with HTBI primers, then multiplex PCR in a second round. From the multiplex PCR reads, TCRdb called clonotypes with MiXCR, one entry per CDR3 protein. The profile shows about 480,000 distinct CDR3 sequences, over 13% of them singletons. Specimen: blood. These receptors were collected from a woman aged 25 to 39 with Graves' ophthalmopathy.

This clonotype was found many times. This chain connects TRBV19 to TRBJ1-2; TRBD1 is a possible D gene (6 bases). The V gene's germline CDR1 is LNHDA and CDR2 SQIVND (reference sequence). The CDR3 extends over 14 amino acids. V shed 3 bases and J shed 4 bases, with 12 bases lying between them. The CDR3 protein is CASSMKGVSYGYTF. In DNA form, the CDR3 reads TGTGCCAGTAGTATGAAGGGGGTTTCCTATGGCTACACCTTC.

The chain is built from TRBV6-1 and TRBJ2-2, with TRBD1 identical over 7 bases. Germline lookup yields CDR1 MNHNS and CDR2 SASEGT. With 6 bases clipped from V and 5 bases from J, the junction kept 15 bases outside the gene matches. The CDR3 extends over 17 amino acids. CDR3 nucleotide sequence: TGTGCCAGCAGGGAATTTCCGGGACAGCACCCAACCGGGGAGCTGTTTTTT. It is translated as CASREFPGQHPTGELFF.

This clonotype has at least ten counts. This chain connects TRBV6-1 to TRBJ2-7; 7 positions agree with TRBD2. The CDR3 length is 15 residues. J was trimmed by 1 base and V by 7 bases; bases with no gene match: 10. The germline CDR1 and CDR2 sequences are MNHNS and SASEGT. This CDR3 reads CASTPRGGVSYEQYF. In DNA, the CDR3 is TGTGCCAGCACCCCTCGCGGGGGAGTGTCCTACGAGCAGTACTTC.

This chain links TRBV2 with TRBJ1-5; 7 bases are shared with TRBD1. The V and J ends lost 7 bases and 4 bases, in that order; junction bases with no gene match: 10. Germline CDR1 SNHLY, CDR2 FYNNEI. CDR3 length: 15 amino acids. The CDR3 DNA follows: TGTGCCAGCAAGGGGGCCGGGACACTTAATCAGCCCCAGCATTTT. Residues: CASKGAGTLNQPQHF.

This clonotype was seen many times. The rearrangement links TRBV28 to TRBJ2-7, with a weak D call TRBD1 (5 bases). This CDR3 has 16 residues. Germline loops: CDR1 MDHEN, CDR2 SYDVKM. Trimming stripped 3 bases from V and 9 bases from J, with 24 bases between. The CDR3 loop reads CASSFTDIAHSVSQYF. For the CDR3, the DNA is TGTGCCAGCAGTTTTACGGACATCGCACACTCGGTTTCGCAGTACTTC.

This clonotype has just a few counts. The chain carries TRBV5-1 and TRBJ2-7, with 7 nucleotides matching TRBD2. Trimming at V came to 4 bases and at J to 4 bases, leaving 11 bases not matched to a gene. The germline CDR1 and CDR2 sequences are SGHRS and YFSETQ. The CDR3 extends over 15 amino acids. CDR3 bases: TGCGCCAGCAGCCATTCGGGAGCGGGGATATACGAGCAGTACTTC. Translated, it gives CASSHSGAGIYEQYF.

This chain uses TRBV30 with TRBJ1-1, with 8 nucleotides matching TRBD1. The CDR3 extends over 13 amino acids. Germline values: CDR1 GTSNPN, CDR2 SVGIG (reference sequence). V gave up 0 bases and J gave up 9 bases; unmatched junction bases: 6. CDR3 sequence reads: CAWSVPGQGKAFF. CDR3 DNA: TGTGCCTGGAGTGTACCTGGACAGGGTAAAGCTTTCTTT.

This clonotype has ten or more counts. The chain links TRBV10-3 to TRBJ2-7, with 7 bases aligning to TRBD2. The germline V gene has CDR1 ENHRY and CDR2 SYGVKD. Trimming at V came to 6 bases and at J to 1 base, leaving 6 bases not matched to a gene. The CDR3 runs to 14 residues. The CDR3 sequence is CAIRGTNPSYEQYF. Here the CDR3 DNA reads TGTGCCATCAGGGGGACTAACCCTTCCTACGAGCAGTACTTC.

Ten or more counts support this clonotype. The chain uses TRBV6-2 or TRBV6-3 and TRBJ1-5; the match to TRBD1 covers 11 bases. V lost 5 bases to trimming and J lost 8 bases; unmatched junction nucleotides: 8. The CDR3 loop spans 15 amino acids. Germline CDR1 and CDR2: MNHEY and SVGEGT. For the CDR3, the DNA is TGTGCCAGCAGTCCCGGGACAGGGGGAACTGAGCCCCAGCATTTT. This encodes CASSPGTGGTEPQHF.

V is TRBV5-1 and J is TRBJ1-3; D remains unclear. This CDR3 region has 16 residues. Germline CDR1 and CDR2: SGHRS and YFSETQ. V gave up 0 bases and J gave up 0 bases, with 10 bases separating them. CDR3 DNA sequence: TGCGCCAGCAGCTTGGATCTTTCCCACTCTGGAAACACCATATATTTT. Protein product: CASSLDLSHSGNTIYF.

In this sample, this clonotype turned up many times. The rearrangement links TRBV30 to TRBJ1-1, with a weak D call TRBD1 (6 bases). Trimming removed 4 bases at V and 5 bases at J, with 20 bases between. CDR3 length: 15 residues. Germline CDR1 and CDR2: GTSNPN and SVGIG (reference sequence). The CDR3, as DNA: TGTGCCTGGAACGAGTATTTAGGGGGAGGTACTGAAGCTTTCTTT. Residues: CAWNEYLGGGTEAFF.

Many counts were recorded for this clonotype. This chain uses TRBV4-1 with TRBJ2-5; D call uncertain. Per the germline V gene, CDR1 is MGHRA and CDR2 is YSYEKL. Trimming removed 0 bases from V and 5 bases from J, with 13 bases in between. The CDR3 sequence is 15 residues long. Here the CDR3 reads CASSQDIGRVETQYF. The CDR3 DNA is TGCGCCAGCAGCCAAGATATAGGGCGAGTGGAGACCCAGTACTTC.